Shown below are 5 T cell receptor beta chains from a single sample sequenced in a study of blood T cells in healthy people across ages (dated by TCRdb to about 2015). Receptor libraries were prepared by 5' RACE. Sequencing instrument: Illumina HiSeq 2500. A second PCR of about 6 to 11 cycles was performed with a sample-barcoded 5' primer and a J-beta primer mix. TCRdb reprocessing: public reads trimmed at Q25 with fastp, clones called with MiXCR, in-frame beta chains kept. For every CDR3 protein sequence, its rows merge into one entry that carries the most common genes and DNA. The sample table contains 750,000 to 1,000,000 distinct CDR3 sequences; only one count was recorded for 25% to 30% of them. About 9.4% of the sample is in the top ten clones. These data also formed part of another study, on T cells of mothers and their children.

The sample comprised blood. The receptors stem from a woman aged 40 to 50 in good health.

Regarding this clonotype: A much larger clone is a single base away; this may be a read error. The chain carries TRBV20-1 and TRBJ1-6, with 12 nucleotides matching TRBD1. There are 15 residues in the CDR3. Germline CDR1 and CDR2: DFQATT and SNEGSKA (reference sequence). CDR3 nucleotide sequence: TGCAGTGCTAGAGATCCGGGACAGGGGGCTTCACCCCCCCACTTT. Amino acid sequence: CSARDPGQGASPPHF.

This clonotype showed up just a few times. The chain couples TRBV15 to TRBJ1-1, with 9 bases fitting TRBD1. Germline V gene lookup returns CDR1 LNHNV and CDR2 YYDKDF (reference sequence). V lost 2 bases and J lost 4; bases outside the gene matches: 2. CDR3 length: 14 residues. CDR3 in DNA: TGTGCCACCAGCAGACCGGGACAGGGCACTGAAGCTTTCTTT. It codes for CATSRPGQGTEAFF.

The chain's CDR3 is CASSWDRDRYGYTF. The CDR3 region has the DNA TGTGCCAGCAGCTGGGACCGGGATAGGTATGGCTACACCTTC. The chain recombines TRBV5-4 with TRBJ1-2, with D tentatively TRBD1 (5 bases). This CDR3 region has 14 residues. V was pared by 3 bases and J by 5 bases, with 14 bases between. Germline CDR1 and CDR2: SGHNT and YYREEE (reference sequence).

The V gene is TRBV6-2 or TRBV6-3, the J gene TRBJ2-1; 12 bases agree with TRBD2. The CDR3 has 15 amino acids. From germline, CDR1 is MNHEY and CDR2 SVGEGT. Germline trimming cut 1 base from V and 10 bases from J; bases unmatched to any gene: 5. For the CDR3, the DNA is TGTGCCAGCAGTTACTACCTAGCGGGGGGGCCCGAGCAGTTCTTC. Translating gives CASSYYLAGGPEQFF.

This clonotype was picked up many times. The rearrangement uses TRBV5-1 and TRBJ2-5; TRBD2 matches 15 bases. The CDR3 loop spans 15 amino acids. Trimming at V came to 4 bases and at J to 5 bases, leaving 3 bases not matched to a gene. Germline V gives CDR1 SGHRS, CDR2 YFSETQ. The CDR3 loop is CASSPGLAGGETQYF. The CDR3 bases are TGCGCCAGCAGCCCCGGACTAGCGGGGGGGGAGACCCAGTACTTC.